Presented here are 23 T cell receptor beta chains from one specimen sequenced in a study of identical twins (dated by TCRdb to about 2016). Libraries were made using 5' RACE. Instrument used: Illumina HiSeq 2000. The public reads were quality trimmed at Q25 with fastp and then assembled into clones with MiXCR by TCRdb, keeping productive beta chains. Each CDR3 protein gets just one entry, which takes the most common genes and DNA from the rows behind it. The sample has some 320,000 distinct CDR3 sequences on record, approximately 13% of them singletons. The ten top clones hold 7.2% of the sample. This sample was also put to use in a study of yellow fever vaccine responses in identical twins.

Sequencing was performed on CD8+ T cells sorted from blood. The origin of the receptors is a woman under 30 in good health.

The V and J genes are TRBV2 and TRBJ2-1, with 11 bases matching TRBD2. CDR1 and CDR2 (germline): SNHLY, FYNNEI. The CDR3 sequence is 14 residues long. J gave up 6 bases and V 6 bases, and 4 bases lay outside the gene matches. The CDR3 nucleotides are TGTGCCAGCAGAGTAGCGGGAGGGTTCAATGAGCAGTTCTTC. This gives the protein CASRVAGGFNEQFF.

This clonotype was seen a handful of times. The chain uses TRBV18 and TRBJ1-1; D gene ambiguous. Germline CDR1 and CDR2: KGHSH and LQKENI. V lost 3 bases, J lost 8 bases, and 10 bases lay in between. This CDR3 has 12 amino acids. The CDR3 here is CASSPRQDEAFF. CDR3 sequence (DNA): TGTGCCAGCTCACCGAGGCAGGACGAAGCTTTCTTT.

V and J are TRBV7-6 and TRBJ2-1; D is unresolved. V lost 1 base and J 9 bases, leaving 7 bases between the germline ends. CDR3 length: 12 residues. Germline V gives CDR1 SGHVS, CDR2 FNYEAQ. DNA for the CDR3: TGTGCCAGCAGCTTAGGTCGTCGTGAGCAGTTCTTC. Its protein product is CASSLGRREQFF.

The rearrangement joins TRBV27 to TRBJ2-3; TRBD2 matches at 12 bases. The V gene end was trimmed by 0 bases and the J gene end by 0 bases; junction bases not matched to a gene: 4. The V gene's germline CDR1 is MNHEY and CDR2 SMNVEV (reference sequence). The CDR3 is 18 amino acids. The CDR3 here is CASSLSASGGASTDTQYF. The CDR3 DNA is TGTGCCAGCAGTTTATCTGCTAGCGGGGGGGCGAGCACAGATACGCAGTATTTT.

The genes are TRBV5-5 and TRBJ2-1; D is possibly TRBD2 (5 bases). Trimming stripped 5 bases from V and 0 bases from J, with 15 bases between. Per the germline V gene, CDR1 is SGHKS and CDR2 is YYEKEE (reference sequence). The length of the CDR3 is 16 residues. CDR3 in amino acids: CASRSRGGRSYNEQFF. The CDR3 bases are TGTGCCAGCAGAAGTAGAGGAGGTCGCTCCTACAATGAGCAGTTCTTC.

In its sample, this clonotype was seen many times. The chain joins TRBV27 to TRBJ2-2; the match to TRBD2 covers 11 bases. This CDR3 comprises 16 residues. From germline, CDR1 is MNHEY and CDR2 SMNVEV (reference sequence). J was trimmed by 7 bases and V by 5 bases; bases with no gene match: 9. The CDR3 is CASSLRLAGILGELFF. As DNA, the CDR3 is TGTGCCAGCAGTCTCCGACTAGCGGGAATCCTCGGGGAGCTGTTTTTT.

This chain joins TRBV4-2 and TRBJ2-1, with 14 bases aligning to TRBD2. J lost 8 bases, V lost 0 bases, and 9 bases had no gene match. There are 18 residues in the CDR3. Germline loops: CDR1 LGHNA, CDR2 YNFKEQ. Here the CDR3 DNA reads TGTGCCAGCAGCCAAGATCGAGCGGGACTAGCGGGGGAATATGAGCAGTTCTTC. Its translation: CASSQDRAGLAGEYEQFF.

The V and J genes are TRBV9 and TRBJ2-1; D remains ambiguous. V was trimmed by 0 bases and J by 10 bases, leaving 11 bases between them. CDR1 SGDLS and CDR2 YYNGEE come from the germline V gene. This CDR3 has 13 amino acids. The CDR3 loop reads CASSVARFGEQFF. DNA for the CDR3: TGTGCCAGCAGCGTAGCCAGGTTTGGGGAGCAGTTCTTC.

V gene TRBV5-1 combines with J gene TRBJ2-3, with 7 bases lining up with TRBD2. This CDR3 region has 13 residues. V lost 4 bases, J lost 6 bases, and 5 bases stayed unmatched. Germline V gene lookup returns CDR1 SGHRS and CDR2 YFSETQ. The CDR3 DNA reads as TGCGCCAGCAGCCACGGGGGGAGGGATACGCAGTATTTT. As protein: CASSHGGRDTQYF.

As to this clonotype: A much larger clone differs by one base, so this may be a read error. V is TRBV28 and J is TRBJ2-7, with D tentatively TRBD1 (5 bases). The CDR3 extends over 12 amino acids. V lost 2 bases, J lost 6 bases, and 8 bases lay in between. Germline values: CDR1 MDHEN, CDR2 SYDVKM. CDR3 amino acids: CASSLIGVEQYF. CDR3 bases: TGTGCCAGCAGTTTAATAGGGGTCGAGCAGTACTTC.

In this sample, this clonotype turned up a few times. This chain links TRBV4-2 with TRBJ2-1, with 12 bases identical to TRBD2. This CDR3 is 14 amino acids long. CDR1 and CDR2 from the germline V gene are LGHNA and YNFKEQ. J was trimmed by 10 bases and V by 4 bases; bases with no gene match: 5. CDR3 nucleotides: TGTGCCAGCAGCCCCCGGACTAGCGGGAAGGAGCAGTTCTTC. It is translated as CASSPRTSGKEQFF.

Only a few counts were recorded for this clonotype. The chain is built from TRBV12-3 or TRBV12-4 and TRBJ2-7, with D unresolved. V was pared by 6 bases and J by 6 bases, with 18 bases between. The CDR3 covers 14 residues. CDR3 amino acids: CASSPVGSFGEQYF. The DNA of the CDR3 is TGTGCCAGCAGCCCGGTTGGTAGTTTCGGCGAGCAGTACTTC.

This clonotype was seen more than once but under ten times. The chain recombines TRBV4-1 with TRBJ2-1; the D gene is possibly TRBD2 (6 bases). The CDR3 runs 15 residues. V was trimmed by 8 bases and J by 0 bases, leaving 14 bases between them. Germline V gene lookup returns CDR1 MGHRA and CDR2 YSYEKL. The CDR3 DNA reads as TGCGCCAGCGGCCCAACCGGGAGCTCCTACAATGAGCAGTTCTTC. It specifies CASGPTGSSYNEQFF.

The chain uses TRBV6-1 and TRBJ1-1; 9 bases fit TRBD1. J gave up 6 bases and V 8 bases, and 10 bases lay outside the gene matches. Germline assignment: CDR1 MNHNS and CDR2 SASEGT. The CDR3 is 14 amino acids. CDR3 residues: CASQTGTGRPEAFF. The CDR3 bases are TGTGCCAGCCAAACCGGGACAGGGAGACCTGAAGCTTTCTTT.

J is TRBJ2-7 and V is TRBV10-3; tentative D call: TRBD2 (6 bases). Germline CDR1 is ENHRY and CDR2 is SYGVKD. The CDR3 covers 16 residues. V dropped 0 bases and J dropped 1 base, with 13 bases sitting between them. The CDR3 region has the DNA TGTGCCATCAGTGAGTCGGAGGGAAGGGGATCCTACGAGCAGTACGTC. Its translation is CAISESEGRGSYEQYV.

This clonotype was observed once. V gene TRBV5-1 combines with J gene TRBJ1-4, with 11 bases aligning to TRBD1. Per the germline V gene, CDR1 is SGHRS and CDR2 is YFSETQ. V gave up 3 bases and J gave up 8 bases; unmatched junction bases: 3. The CDR3 runs 14 residues. As DNA, the CDR3 is TGCGCCAGCAGCTACCGGGACAGGGGGGAAAAACTGTTTTTT. This sequence encodes CASSYRDRGEKLFF.

On this clonotype: One end of the junction does not line up with germline, which may come from a read error. The rearrangement joins TRBV3-1 to TRBJ1-3; D gene uncertain. CDR1 is LGHDT and CDR2 is YNNKEL in the germline V gene (reference sequence). The CDR3 sequence is 15 residues long. The CDR3 sequence: CASSQDGYSGNTIYF. The CDR3 nucleotides read TGTGCCAGCAGTCAAGACGGCTACTCTGGAAACACCATATATTTT.

This clonotype showed up just a few times. This sequence joins TRBV5-6 and TRBJ2-1, with TRBD1 matching over 7 bases. This CDR3 has 15 residues. The trim removed 4 bases at V and 0 bases at J, leaving 4 bases unmatched. The germline V gene has CDR1 SGHDT and CDR2 YYEEEE. Here the CDR3 reads CASSQGQTSYNEQFF. The CDR3 DNA is TGTGCCAGCAGCCAGGGACAGACCTCCTACAATGAGCAGTTCTTC.

This clonotype was seen more than once but under ten times. The CDR3 sequence is CASSMIDRGRTQETQYF. The CDR3 bases are TGTGCCAGCAGTATGATCGACAGGGGGCGAACCCAAGAGACCCAGTACTTC. This chain connects TRBV27 to TRBJ2-5; TRBD1 matches 10 bases. The CDR3 runs 17 residues. Germline CDR1 reads MNHEY; CDR2 reads SMNVEV (reference sequence). J lost 1 base, V lost 5 bases, and 10 bases had no gene match.

The rearrangement links TRBV7-9 to TRBJ1-2; D is unresolved. V was shortened by 5 bases and J by 3 bases, with 10 bases between the two germline ends. This CDR3 spans 13 amino acids. Germline loops: CDR1 SEHNR, CDR2 FQNEAQ (reference sequence). The CDR3 nucleotides read TGTGCCAGCAGCCCCGGGTCCCACTATGGCTACACCTTC. Translating gives CASSPGSHYGYTF. The whole variable domain, remainder taken from reference TRBV7-9 and TRBJ1-2, is DTGVSQNPRHKITKRGQNVTFRCDPISEHNRLYWYRQTLGQGPEFLTYFQNEAQLEKSRLLSDRFSAERPKGSFSTLEIQRTEQGDSAMYLCASSPGSHYGYTFGSGTRLTVV.

In its sample, this clonotype was seen a few times. The chain links TRBV4-1 to TRBJ1-5; D remains ambiguous. Trimming took 0 bases from V and 2 from J, leaving 8 bases between them. Germline V lookup: CDR1 MGHRA, CDR2 YSYEKL. The CDR3 totals 15 residues. CDR3 sequence (DNA): TGCGCCAGCAGCCAAGATTTCAGCGGCAATCAGCCCCAGCATTTT. This translates into CASSQDFSGNQPQHF.

About this clonotype itself: No conserved phenylalanine or tryptophan is present at the end of the CDR3, so a read error is the likely explanation. This sequence joins TRBV20-1 and TRBJ2-1, with 9 positions matching TRBD2. This CDR3 has 17 residues. The V segment lost 1 base and the J segment 8 bases; nucleotides outside the gene matches: 15. In germline, CDR1 is DFQATT, CDR2 SNEGSKA (reference sequence). CDR3 in amino acids: CSARVAGGSYEFHEQFL. CDR3 bases: TGCAGTGCTAGAGTTGCGGGAGGGAGTTACGAGTTCCATGAGCAGTTCTTG.

This clonotype was seen ten or more times. The rearrangement uses TRBV29-1 and TRBJ2-7; D gene uncertain. V lost 5 bases to trimming and J lost 1 base, with 15 bases between them. The CDR3 consists of 14 residues. Germline CDR1 and CDR2: SQVTM and ANQGSEA. DNA for the CDR3: TGCAGCGTTCTCGACGAAGGGTATTCCTACGAGCAGTACTTC. Translated: CSVLDEGYSYEQYF.